These 4 T cell receptor beta chains were sequenced from one sample in a study of cytomegalovirus exposure and HLA in healthy donors. Only in-frame clones appear in the TCRdb table, and some are missing; sequencing was by immunoSEQ multiplex PCR. The sample contains 250,000 to 350,000 clones, 88% of which appear only once. The sequencing sample was made of PBMCs. The receptors here all came from a man aged 25 to 45 in good health and CMV-seronegative.

The chain has TRBV5-5 and TRBJ1-2; D may be TRBD1 (6 bases). The V and J ends lost 3 bases and 3 bases respectively, with 18 bases between them. CDR1 SGHKS and CDR2 YYEKEE come from the germline V gene (reference sequence). The length of the CDR3 is 16 residues. The CDR3 nucleotides are TGTGCCAGCAGCTCCGGTAAGGAGGACAGTTACTATGGCTACACCTTC. It yields the protein CASSSGKEDSYYGYTF.

The chain joins TRBV5-4 to TRBJ1-1; 7 nucleotides agree with TRBD1. The CDR3 is 14 residues long. J lost 5 bases, V lost 9 bases, and 13 bases had no gene match. Germline CDR1 reads SGHNT; CDR2 reads YYREEE (reference sequence). This CDR3 reads CATADSYRGTEAFF. The CDR3 bases are TGTGCCACCGCGGACAGCTACAGGGGAACTGAAGCTTTCTTT.

The gene calls are TRBV19 and TRBJ2-7; TRBD1 matches 9 bases. The ends lost 5 bases at V and 4 bases at J; junction bases unmatched: 21. From germline, CDR1 is LNHDA and CDR2 SQIVND (reference sequence). This CDR3 has 19 amino acids. DNA of the CDR3: TGTGCCAGTAGTCTTGTCTTCCCGGGACAGGGATCGGCCCCATACGAGCAGTACTTC. Its protein is CASSLVFPGQGSAPYEQYF.

This clone was seen once. This chain joins TRBV5-4 and TRBJ2-7; 9 nucleotides agree with TRBD2. The CDR3 totals 14 residues. V shed 4 bases, J shed 2 bases, and the junction held 4 bases outside the gene matches. CDR1 is SGHNT, CDR2 YYREEE, per germline (reference sequence). The CDR3 nucleotides read TGTGCCAGCAGCAACGCGGGGGGGCCCTACGAGCAGTACTTC. Translating it yields CASSNAGGPYEQYF.